The 25 T cell receptor beta chains listed next were all sequenced from one sample in a study of cytomegalovirus exposure and HLA in healthy donors. The PCR was carried out with 60 Vbeta primers and 13 Jbeta primers. Only in-frame clones appear in the TCRdb table, and some are missing; sequencing was by immunoSEQ multiplex PCR. The table records about 150,000 clones, about 80% of them present only once. Sequencing was carried out using PBMCs. Receptor source: a man aged 25 to 40 in good health and CMV-seropositive.

The rearrangement uses TRBV6-6 and TRBJ2-3; D is possibly TRBD2 (5 bases). V was cut by 4 bases and J by 6 bases, with 8 bases left in between. CDR1 is MNHNY, CDR2 SVGAGI, per germline (reference sequence). This CDR3 has 12 amino acids. CDR3 sequence reads: CASSFGEDTQYF. The DNA for the CDR3 is TGTGCCAGCAGTTTCGGGGAGGATACGCAGTATTTT.

The chain joins TRBV4-2 to TRBJ2-7; D gene uncertain. V dropped 0 bases and J dropped 0 bases, with 12 bases sitting between them. The CDR3 has 16 amino acids. Germline V gene sequence: CDR1 LGHNA, CDR2 YNFKEQ. For the CDR3, the DNA is TGTGCCAGCAGCCAAGACTTCAGCGCCCCCTCCTACGAGCAGTACTTC. It is translated as CASSQDFSAPSYEQYF.

V and J are TRBV9 and TRBJ2-7; possibly TRBD2 for D (5 bases). Germline CDR1 reads SGDLS; CDR2 reads YYNGEE. The CDR3 is made up of 14 amino acids. Trimming took 2 bases from V and 4 from J, leaving 13 bases between them. The CDR3 bases are TGTGCCAGCAGCGTGGGAGACTGGAATTACGAGCAGTACTTC. Translating gives CASSVGDWNYEQYF.

The V and J genes are TRBV19 and TRBJ1-6, with 8 positions matching TRBD1. Looked up from germline, CDR1 is LNHDA and CDR2 is SQIVND (reference sequence). V lost 7 bases and J lost 9; bases outside the gene matches: 20. The CDR3 consists of 18 residues. CDR3 sequence: CASTPRGQDEPSGSPLHF. In DNA, the CDR3 is TGTGCCAGTACCCCTAGGGGACAGGACGAACCTTCAGGTTCACCCCTCCACTTT.

The rearrangement uses TRBV19 and TRBJ2-3, with 7 positions matching TRBD1. The CDR3 has 14 residues. The germline gives CDR1 LNHDA, CDR2 SQIVND (reference sequence). With V trimmed by 8 bases and J by 0 bases, 5 bases remained unmatched. The CDR3 sequence is CASADRPSTDTQYF. The DNA for the CDR3 is TGTGCCAGTGCGGACAGGCCCAGCACAGATACGCAGTATTTT.

This clone was observed a single time. V gene TRBV2 combines with J gene TRBJ2-7; TRBD2 might be the D (5 bases). Germline V gene lookup returns CDR1 SNHLY and CDR2 FYNNEI. V lost 7 bases to trimming and J lost 5 bases, with 12 bases between them. This CDR3 has 12 amino acids. CDR3 DNA: TGTGCCAGCAAAGGACTTCCCAACGAGCAGTACTTC. Amino acids: CASKGLPNEQYF. The whole variable domain, filled in from reference TRBV2 and TRBJ2-7, reads EPEVTQTPSHQVTQMGQEVILRCVPISNHLYFYWYRQILGQKVEFLVSFYNNEISEKSEIFDDQFSVERPDGSNFTLKIRSTKLEDSAMYFCASKGLPNEQYFGPGTRLTVT.

J is TRBJ2-2 and V is TRBV13; TRBD1 might be the D (5 bases). The V end was cut by 6 bases, the J end by 2 bases, with 13 bases between. CDR3 size: 15 residues. Germline-derived CDR1 and CDR2 are PRHDT and FYEKMQ (reference sequence). The CDR3 DNA reads TGTGCCAGCAGTTCTGGGGCTAGAAACACCGGGGAGCTGTTTTTT. Encoded protein: CASSSGARNTGELFF.

V usage is TRBV9 and J usage is TRBJ2-5; 9 bases are a match to TRBD1. The J call may not be correct, given that the DNA end is closer to TRBJ2-7. The CDR3 totals 15 residues. CDR1 is SGDLS, CDR2 YYNGEE, per germline. The CDR3 is CASSVEGTGIHEQYF. The CDR3 DNA follows: TGTGCCAGCAGCGTAGAGGGGACAGGGATCCACGAGCAGTACTTC.

The chain joins TRBV28 to TRBJ2-5; 7 positions match TRBD1. The ends lost 4 bases at V and 0 bases at J; junction bases unmatched: 5. This CDR3 has 15 amino acids. Looked up from germline, CDR1 is MDHEN and CDR2 is SYDVKM. The CDR3 is CASSWGRGYQETQYF. DNA of the CDR3: TGTGCCAGCAGTTGGGGCAGGGGGTACCAAGAGACCCAGTACTTC. The full variable domain, completed using reference TRBV28 and TRBJ2-5, is DVKVTQSSRYLVKRTGEKVFLECVQDMDHENMFWYRQDPGLGLRLIYFSYDVKMKEKGDIPEGYSVSREKKERFSLILESASTNQTSMYLCASSWGRGYQETQYFGPGTRLLVL.

The chain carries TRBV6-4 and TRBJ2-4; D remains ambiguous. The germline V gene has CDR1 MRHNA and CDR2 SNTAGT. This CDR3 is built from 15 residues. Trimming took off 6 bases at V and 0 bases at J, with 12 bases between the two ends. CDR3 protein: CASRPKELAKNIQYF. CDR3 nucleotide sequence: TGTGCCAGCAGGCCGAAAGAACTAGCCAAAAACATTCAGTACTTC.

The V gene is TRBV15, the J gene TRBJ2-7; 7 bases agree with TRBD2. The CDR3 runs 17 residues. Unmatched junction bases numbered 11, after V lost 0 bases and J lost 3 bases. The germline V gene has CDR1 LNHNV and CDR2 YYDKDF (reference sequence). The CDR3 sequence: CATSRDYPSGIFYEQYF. As DNA, the CDR3 is TGTGCCACCAGCAGAGATTATCCCAGCGGGATCTTCTACGAGCAGTACTTC.

The chain uses TRBV4-2 and TRBJ1-4; 7 bases match TRBD1. The CDR3 contains 16 residues. The germline CDR1 and CDR2 sequences are LGHNA and YNFKEQ. With V trimmed by 0 bases and J by 8 bases, 9 bases remained unmatched. The CDR3 sequence is CASSQDSRGRGEKLFF. CDR3 coding DNA: TGTGCCAGCAGCCAAGACTCGAGGGGGCGCGGAGAAAAACTGTTTTTT.

The rearrangement joins TRBV7-2 to TRBJ2-3; a possible D gene is TRBD2 (5 bases). CDR3 length: 16 amino acids. Per the germline V gene, CDR1 is SGHTA and CDR2 is FQGNSA. Trimming pared 1 base from V and 5 bases from J, leaving 16 bases between. The CDR3 DNA reads as TGTGCCAGCAGCTTAGGAGGGCTGCTAGGTGGAGATACGCAGTATTTT. Translation gives CASSLGGLLGGDTQYF.

This clone was recorded a few times. V and J are TRBV11-2 and TRBJ2-7; D is possibly TRBD1 (6 bases). The CDR3 spans 15 residues. CDR1 SGHAT and CDR2 FQNNGV come from the germline V gene. With 4 bases removed from V and 1 base from J, the gap between germline ends came to 14 bases. CDR3 bases: TGTGCCAGCAGCTCTTCCGGGACAATATCCTACGAGCAGTACTTC. As protein: CASSSSGTISYEQYF.

V usage is TRBV19 and J usage is TRBJ1-2; D is possibly TRBD1 (5 bases). V lost 9 bases to trimming and J lost 7 bases, with 18 bases between them. The germline CDR1 and CDR2 sequences are LNHDA and SQIVND (reference sequence). CDR3 length: 13 residues. CDR3 coding DNA: TGTGCCAGCGCCGGTCTTGGGGGAGGTGGCTACACCTTC. It codes for CASAGLGGGGYTF.

The V gene is TRBV5-1, the J gene TRBJ1-4, with TRBD1 matching 8 bases. The length of the CDR3 is 17 residues. The trim removed 6 bases at V and 2 bases at J, leaving 12 bases unmatched. The V gene's germline CDR1 is SGHRS and CDR2 YFSETQ. This CDR3 reads CASNPLQGVLTNEKLFF. In DNA form, the CDR3 reads TGCGCCAGCAACCCCCTACAGGGGGTACTTACTAATGAAAAACTGTTTTTT.

The chain combines TRBV4-1 with TRBJ1-5; the match to TRBD1 covers 10 bases. This CDR3 has 15 amino acids. With 4 bases clipped from V and 6 bases from J, the junction kept 6 bases outside the gene matches. Per the germline V gene, CDR1 is MGHRA and CDR2 is YSYEKL. CDR3 nucleotides: TGCGCCAGCAGCCCATGGGACAGGGGAGCTCAGCCCCAGCATTTT. This translates into CASSPWDRGAQPQHF.

As DNA, the CDR3 is TGTGCCAGCAGCTTGGAGACAGGGGACATAGTCTACGAGCAGTACTTC. Residues: CASSLETGDIVYEQYF. The V and J genes are TRBV5-6 and TRBJ2-7; TRBD1 aligns across 8 bases. Trimming cost V 0 bases and J 3 bases; bases outside gene matches: 8. CDR1 and CDR2 from the germline V gene are SGHDT and YYEEEE. This CDR3 spans 16 amino acids. Combining the CDR3 with reference TRBV5-6 and TRBJ2-7 gives the whole variable domain DAGVTQSPTHLIKTRGQQVTLRCSPKSGHDTVSWYQQALGQGPQFIFQYYEEEERQRGNFPDRFSGHQFPNYSSELNVNALLLGDSALYLCASSLETGDIVYEQYFGPGTRLTVT.

V gene TRBV19 combines with J gene TRBJ1-5; 12 bases fit TRBD1. Germline lookup yields CDR1 LNHDA and CDR2 SQIVND (reference sequence). The CDR3 is 15 amino acids. The V gene end was trimmed by 10 bases and the J gene end by 6 bases; junction bases not matched to a gene: 10. CDR3 coding DNA: TGTGCCACTAATTCCGGGACAGGGGGCCTTCAGCCCCAGCATTTT. It is translated as CATNSGTGGLQPQHF. Full variable domain (outside the CDR3, taken from reference TRBV19 and TRBJ1-5): DGGITQSPKYLFRKEGQNVTLSCEQNLNHDAMYWYRQDPGQGLRLIYYSQIVNDFQKGDIAEGYSVSREKKESFPLTVTSAQKNPTAFYLCATNSGTGGLQPQHFGDGTRLSIL.

The J gene is TRBJ1-1, the V gene TRBV7-2, with D tentatively TRBD1 (6 bases). Trimming stripped 5 bases from V and 3 bases from J, with 10 bases between. This CDR3 has 13 amino acids. From germline, CDR1 is SGHTA and CDR2 FQGNSA. CDR3 loop: CASSLQGYTEAFF. The CDR3 nucleotides read TGTGCCAGCAGCCTCCAGGGGTACACTGAAGCTTTCTTT.

This clone has only a few counts. J is TRBJ2-3 and V is TRBV6-1, with 7 bases fitting TRBD2. This CDR3 spans 18 amino acids. From germline, CDR1 is MNHNS and CDR2 SASEGT. With V trimmed by 1 base and J by 0 bases, 10 bases remained unmatched. CDR3 nucleotide sequence: TGTGCCAGCAGTGAAGGAGGAGTAGCGGGCCCTAGCACAGATACGCAGTATTTT. This encodes CASSEGGVAGPSTDTQYF.

The V call is TRBV2, the J call TRBJ2-7; TRBD2 agrees at 10 bases. The CDR3 is 15 amino acids. Trimming took 1 base from V and 2 from J; bases not matched to a gene: 2. Per germline, CDR1 SNHLY and CDR2 FYNNEI. This CDR3 reads CASSEGAGGPYEQYF. The CDR3 DNA reads TGTGCCAGCAGTGAAGGAGCGGGAGGGCCCTACGAGCAGTACTTC.

The chain employs TRBV6-6 and TRBJ1-3; D unresolved. V lost 4 bases and J 2 bases, leaving 15 bases between the germline ends. The CDR3 extends over 16 amino acids. Germline CDR1 reads MNHNY; CDR2 reads SVGAGI (reference sequence). The CDR3 DNA sequence: TGTGCCAGCAGTTTAGGAGATTGGAGCGCTGGAAACACCATATATTTT. Translating it yields CASSLGDWSAGNTIYF.

The CDR3 DNA is TGTGCCAGCAGCGGAGGACAGGGTTACAATGAGCAGTTCTTC. Translated, it gives CASSGGQGYNEQFF. The chain combines TRBV9 with TRBJ2-1; 8 bases line up with TRBD1. This CDR3 is 14 amino acids long. Germline lookup yields CDR1 SGDLS and CDR2 YYNGEE. Trimming at V came to 3 bases and at J to 4 bases, leaving 3 bases not matched to a gene.

The rearrangement joins TRBV9 to TRBJ1-1, with 8 nucleotides matching TRBD1. This CDR3 comprises 14 residues. V was clipped by 4 bases and J by 1 base; unmatched bases: 3. Germline V gene lookup returns CDR1 SGDLS and CDR2 YYNGEE. The CDR3 loop reads CASSKGQGNTEAFF. The CDR3 DNA reads as TGTGCCAGCAGCAAAGGACAGGGGAACACTGAAGCTTTCTTT.